The 16 T cell receptor beta chains given below trace back to one sample, sequenced in a study of blood T cell repertoires in COVID-19. The repertoire was sequenced with immunoSEQ multiplex PCR; TCRdb's copy has only in-frame clones and lacks some. The table lists around 270,000 clones, around nine tenths of them singletons, with around 5% in the top ten. The sequenced material came from peripheral blood. These receptors all come from a woman aged 60 to 75 with COVID-19, enrolled during active disease.

The chain is built from TRBV28 and TRBJ2-4; TRBD2 agrees at 7 bases. CDR1 MDHEN and CDR2 SYDVKM come from the germline V gene. After removal of 3 bases from V and 7 bases from J, the junction contained 6 bases not matched to a gene. This CDR3 is 14 amino acids long. The CDR3 here is CASSLTSHRNIQYF. The CDR3 nucleotides are TGTGCCAGCAGTTTGACTAGCCATAGGAACATTCAGTACTTC.

The rearrangement links TRBV15 to TRBJ2-3, with 9 bases matching TRBD2. Unmatched junction bases numbered 8, after V lost 3 bases and J lost 4 bases. Germline V gene lookup returns CDR1 LNHNV and CDR2 YYDKDF (reference sequence). CDR3 size: 16 residues. DNA for the CDR3: TGTGCCACCAGCAGTTATAGCGGGAGAAGGGCAGATACGCAGTATTTT. Translation gives CATSSYSGRRADTQYF.

The chain combines TRBV2 with TRBJ2-4; 14 bases are shared with TRBD2. CDR3 size: 14 residues. The V segment lost 6 bases and the J segment 8 bases; nucleotides outside the gene matches: 3. The germline CDR1 and CDR2 sequences are SNHLY and FYNNEI. CDR3 sequence (DNA): TGTGCCAGCAGGGGGACTAGCGGGAGAGACATTCAGTACTTC. It encodes CASRGTSGRDIQYF.

The V call is TRBV5-1, the J call TRBJ2-5, with 9 bases fitting TRBD2. Germline CDR1 SGHRS, CDR2 YFSETQ. V shed 0 bases and J 2 bases; nucleotides not matched to a gene: 11. The CDR3 contains 18 residues. CDR3 in amino acids: CASSLGASSGAIQETQYF. As DNA, the CDR3 is TGCGCCAGCAGCTTGGGAGCCTCTAGCGGGGCTATACAAGAGACCCAGTACTTC.

The chain recombines TRBV7-2 with TRBJ1-5, with TRBD1 matching over 9 bases. V was pared by 5 bases and J by 2 bases, with 7 bases of the junction left unmatched. CDR1 is SGHTA, CDR2 FQGNSA, per germline. The CDR3 length is 16 residues. CDR3 loop: CASSEGTGTGNQPQHF. The CDR3 DNA reads TGTGCCAGCAGCGAAGGGACAGGGACGGGCAATCAGCCCCAGCATTTT.

The chain employs TRBV7-8 and TRBJ2-1; 13 positions match TRBD2. The germline V gene encodes CDR1 SGHVS and CDR2 FQNEAQ. This CDR3 spans 17 amino acids. Trimming took 5 bases from V and 2 from J; bases not matched to a gene: 6. As DNA, the CDR3 is TGTGCCAGCAGCATTACAGGACTAGCGGGAGCCTACAATGAGCAGTTCTTC. It codes for CASSITGLAGAYNEQFF. The full variable domain, rest sourced from reference TRBV7-8 and TRBJ2-1, is GAGVSQSPRYKVAKRGQDVALRCDPISGHVSLFWYQQALGQGPEFLTYFQNEAQLDKSGLPSDRFFAERPEGSVSTLKIQRTQQEDSAVYLCASSITGLAGAYNEQFFGPGTRLTVL.

V gene TRBV4-1 combines with J gene TRBJ2-1; the match to TRBD2 covers 10 bases. From germline, CDR1 is MGHRA and CDR2 YSYEKL. V gave up 4 bases and J gave up 7 bases; unmatched junction bases: 10. The CDR3 contains 16 residues. The CDR3 DNA is TGCGCCAGCAGCCTAACTAGCGGGGCCTCTTGGAATGAGCAGTTCTTC. It specifies CASSLTSGASWNEQFF.

This clone has just one count. The chain is built from TRBV25-1 and TRBJ1-6, with D possibly matching TRBD1 (6 bases). V lost 1 base and J lost 9, with 16 bases in between. The germline V gene encodes CDR1 MGHDK and CDR2 SYGVNS. The CDR3 is made up of 16 amino acids. The CDR3 loop reads CASSEFGTIVGSPLHF. The CDR3 bases are TGTGCCAGCAGTGAATTTGGGACAATTGTTGGTTCACCCCTCCACTTT.

This chain connects TRBV9 to TRBJ2-7; maybe TRBD2 (6 bases). The germline V gene encodes CDR1 SGDLS and CDR2 YYNGEE. V was clipped by 4 bases and J by 7 bases, with 18 bases between them. CDR3 length: 14 residues. The CDR3: CASSSPGRSGEQYF. CDR3 bases: TGTGCCAGCAGCTCGCCGGGGAGGTCAGGAGAGCAGTACTTC.

The chain recombines TRBV27 with TRBJ1-1; the D gene is possibly TRBD1 (5 bases). CDR3 length: 13 amino acids. Per germline, CDR1 MNHEY and CDR2 SMNVEV (reference sequence). The V gene lost 6 bases and the J gene lost 4 bases, with 12 bases spanning the gap. This CDR3 reads CASRDGTSTEAFF. The CDR3 nucleotides read TGTGCCAGCAGGGACGGGACTTCCACTGAAGCTTTCTTT.

This chain uses TRBV6-5 with TRBJ2-3; TRBD1 is a possible D gene (6 bases). Deletions cut 7 bases from V and 3 bases from J, with 11 bases between. This CDR3 spans 13 amino acids. CDR1 MNHEY and CDR2 SVGAGI come from the germline V gene. CDR3 nucleotides: TGTGCCAGCAATCCCCAGGGGACAGATACGCAGTATTTT. Its protein is CASNPQGTDTQYF.

The J gene is TRBJ2-1, the V gene TRBV7-9, with TRBD2 identical over 13 bases. The junction had 8 bases not matched to a gene; V was cut back by 6 bases and J by 0 bases. This CDR3 contains 18 residues. The germline gives CDR1 SEHNR, CDR2 FQNEAQ (reference sequence). The CDR3 sequence: CASSPGTSGKSSYNEQFF. The CDR3 nucleotides read TGTGCCAGCAGTCCGGGGACTAGCGGGAAGAGCTCCTACAATGAGCAGTTCTTC.

The CDR3 protein is CASSLGAGNTIYF. The DNA of the CDR3 is TGTGCCAGCAGCCTCGGGGCTGGAAACACCATATATTTT. The J gene is TRBJ1-3, the V gene TRBV7-9; D unresolved. CDR3 length: 13 residues. CDR1 SEHNR and CDR2 FQNEAQ come from the germline V gene (reference sequence). The V end was cut by 5 bases, the J end by 2 bases, with 7 bases between.

The rearrangement joins TRBV7-3 to TRBJ2-1, with 7 bases lining up with TRBD1. With V trimmed by 5 bases and J by 9 bases, 7 bases remained unmatched. Germline V gene sequence: CDR1 SGHTA, CDR2 FQGTGA. The CDR3 is made up of 13 amino acids. The CDR3 is CASSRSRDSEQFF. The CDR3 DNA reads as TGTGCCAGCAGCCGAAGCCGGGACAGTGAGCAGTTCTTC.

The chain carries TRBV11-3 and TRBJ2-3; 8 bases align to TRBD1. The CDR3 runs 17 residues. Trimming cost V 2 bases and J 1 base; bases outside gene matches: 8. The V gene's germline CDR1 is SGHNT and CDR2 YENEEA. The CDR3 sequence: CASSLSAGTGGTDTQYF. The CDR3 DNA is TGTGCCAGCAGCTTATCAGCCGGGACAGGAGGCACAGATACGCAGTATTTT.

V and J are TRBV4-1 and TRBJ2-3; a weak D match, TRBD2 (6 bases). The CDR3 contains 16 residues. The germline V gene has CDR1 MGHRA and CDR2 YSYEKL. Between the trimmed V and J ends, which lost 4 bases and 3 bases, there was a span of 17 bases. The CDR3 protein is CASSPRGGLETDTQYF. CDR3 DNA sequence: TGCGCCAGCAGCCCACGAGGAGGGTTGGAGACAGATACGCAGTATTTT.